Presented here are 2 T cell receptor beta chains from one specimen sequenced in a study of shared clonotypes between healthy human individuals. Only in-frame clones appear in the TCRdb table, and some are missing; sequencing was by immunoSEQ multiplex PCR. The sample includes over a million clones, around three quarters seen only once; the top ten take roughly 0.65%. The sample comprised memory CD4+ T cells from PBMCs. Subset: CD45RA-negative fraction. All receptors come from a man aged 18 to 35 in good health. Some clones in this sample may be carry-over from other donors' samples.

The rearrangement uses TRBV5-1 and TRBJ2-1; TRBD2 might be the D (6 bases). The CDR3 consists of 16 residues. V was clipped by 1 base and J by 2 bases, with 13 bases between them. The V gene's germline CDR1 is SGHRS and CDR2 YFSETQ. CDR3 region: CASSLTPGLTYNEQFF. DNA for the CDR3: TGCGCCAGCAGCTTGACCCCGGGACTGACCTACAATGAGCAGTTCTTC.

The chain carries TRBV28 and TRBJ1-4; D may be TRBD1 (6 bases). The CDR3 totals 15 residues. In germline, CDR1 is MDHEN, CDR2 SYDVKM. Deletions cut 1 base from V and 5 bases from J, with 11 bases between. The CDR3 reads CASSLSDRPNEKLFF. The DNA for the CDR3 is TGTGCCAGCAGTTTATCTGACAGGCCGAATGAAAAACTGTTTTTT.